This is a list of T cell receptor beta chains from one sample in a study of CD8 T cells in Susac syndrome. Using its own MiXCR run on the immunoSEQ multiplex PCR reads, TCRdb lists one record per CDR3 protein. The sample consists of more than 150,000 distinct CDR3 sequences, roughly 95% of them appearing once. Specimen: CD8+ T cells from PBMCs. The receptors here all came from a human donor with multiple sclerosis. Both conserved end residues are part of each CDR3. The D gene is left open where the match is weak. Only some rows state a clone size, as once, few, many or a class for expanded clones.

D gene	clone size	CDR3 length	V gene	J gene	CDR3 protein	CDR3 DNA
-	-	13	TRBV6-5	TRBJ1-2	CASSFNKDDGYTF	TGTGCCAGCAGTTTCAACAAGGACGATGGCTACACCTTC
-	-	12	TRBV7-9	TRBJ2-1	CASSLFPSEQFF	TGTGCCAGCAGCTTATTTCCTAGTGAGCAGTTCTTC
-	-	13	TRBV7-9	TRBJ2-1	CASSLVSPNEQFF	TGTGCCAGCAGCTTAGTATCCCCCAATGAGCAGTTCTTC
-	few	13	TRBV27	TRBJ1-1	CASSPGRGAEAFF	TGTGCCAGCAGTCCGGGGAGGGGGGCAGAAGCTTTCTTT
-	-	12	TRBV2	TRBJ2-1	CASSTSFHEQFF	TGTGCCAGCAGTACCAGCTTCCATGAGCAGTTCTTC
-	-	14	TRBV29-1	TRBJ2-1	CSVPPGGTYNEQFF	TGCAGCGTACCCCCGGGGGGCACCTACAATGAGCAGTTCTTC
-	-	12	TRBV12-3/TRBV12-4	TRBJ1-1	CASSFGSPEAFF	TGTGCCAGCAGTTTCGGCAGCCCAGAAGCTTTCTTT
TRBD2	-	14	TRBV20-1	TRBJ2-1	CSAREERGSDEQFF	TGCAGTGCTAGAGAGGAGCGGGGGTCGGATGAGCAGTTCTTC
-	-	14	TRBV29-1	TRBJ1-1	CSVEGLPLNTEAFF	TGCAGCGTTGAAGGGCTCCCGCTTAACACTGAAGCTTTCTTT
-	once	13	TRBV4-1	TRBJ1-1	CASSQTLSTEAFF	TGCGCCAGCAGCCAAACTCTGAGCACTGAAGCTTTCTTT
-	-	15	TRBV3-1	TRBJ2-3	CASSLRQASTDTQYF	TGTGCCAGCAGCCTTCGACAGGCCAGCACAGATACGCAGTATTTT
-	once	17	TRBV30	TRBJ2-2	CAWINTVLGRDTGELFF	TGTGCCTGGATAAATACGGTCTTAGGACGAGACACCGGGGAGCTGTTTTTT
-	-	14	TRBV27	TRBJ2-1	CASLQRGPQNEQFF	TGTGCCAGCCTTCAGAGGGGCCCCCAGAATGAGCAGTTCTTC
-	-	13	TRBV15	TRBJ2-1	CATSRDIRQALLF	TGTGCCACCAGCAGAGATATTAGACAGGCCCTCCTCTTC
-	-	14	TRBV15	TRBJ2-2	CATSTAQGTGELFF	TGTGCCACCAGCACCGCACAGGGAACCGGGGAGCTGTTTTTT
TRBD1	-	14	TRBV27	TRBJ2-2	CASRGTGATGELFF	TGTGCCAGCAGGGGGACAGGAGCTACCGGGGAGCTGTTTTTT
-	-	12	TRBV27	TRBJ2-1	CASSFGTTEQFF	TGTGCCAGCAGTTTTGGGACAACTGAGCAGTTCTTC
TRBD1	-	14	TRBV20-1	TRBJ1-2	CSARGTDFNYGYTF	TGCAGTGCGAGGGGGACAGACTTCAACTATGGCTACACCTTC
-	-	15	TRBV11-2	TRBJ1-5	CASSLSWGSGQPQHF	TGTGCCAGCAGCTTATCATGGGGGTCGGGACAGCCCCAGCATTTT
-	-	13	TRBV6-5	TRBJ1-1	CASTARLNTEAFF	TGTGCCAGCACCGCCAGATTGAACACTGAAGCTTTCTTT
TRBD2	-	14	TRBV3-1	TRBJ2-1	CASSPPAGGPEQFF	TGTGCCAGCAGCCCGCCAGCGGGGGGGCCTGAGCAGTTCTTC
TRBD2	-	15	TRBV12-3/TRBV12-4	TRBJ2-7	CASSLSRGGSHEQYF	TGTGCCAGCAGTCTTTCCCGGGGGGGTTCCCACGAGCAGTACTTC
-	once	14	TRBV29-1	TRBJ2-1	CSAEGGGWKNEQFF	TGCAGCGCCGAGGGGGGGGGCTGGAAAAATGAGCAGTTCTTC
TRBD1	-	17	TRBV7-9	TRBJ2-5	CASSRTKQGAGQETQYF	TGTGCCAGCAGCCGAACCAAACAGGGGGCTGGTCAAGAGACCCAGTACTTC
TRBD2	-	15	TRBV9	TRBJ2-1	CASSPTSGEYNEQFF	TGTGCCAGCAGCCCGACTAGCGGCGAATACAATGAGCAGTTCTTC
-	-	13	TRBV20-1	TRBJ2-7	CSAPRSNTYEQYF	TGCAGTGCTCCCCGAAGTAATACCTACGAGCAGTACTTC
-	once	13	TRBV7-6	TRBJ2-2	CASSPGPTGELFF	TGTGCCAGCAGCCCGGGACCCACCGGGGAGCTGTTTTTT
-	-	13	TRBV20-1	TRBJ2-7	CSAREPDHYEQYF	TGCAGTGCTAGAGAGCCAGACCACTACGAGCAGTACTTC
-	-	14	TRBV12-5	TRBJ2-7	CASAGIAEAYEQYF	TGTGCTAGTGCGGGAATAGCGGAGGCTTACGAGCAGTACTTC
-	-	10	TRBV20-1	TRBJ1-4	CSAHSAGLFF	TGCAGTGCCCACTCGGCGGGACTGTTTTTT
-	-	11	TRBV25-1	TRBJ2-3	CASILADTQYF	TGTGCCAGCATATTGGCAGATACGCAGTATTTT
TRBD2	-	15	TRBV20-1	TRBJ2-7	CSARSTSFPSYEQYF	TGCAGTGCTAGGTCGACTAGCTTTCCGTCCTACGAGCAGTACTTC
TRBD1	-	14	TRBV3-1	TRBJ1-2	CASSLKQGARGYTF	TGTGCCAGCAGCCTAAAACAGGGGGCGCGAGGCTACACCTTC
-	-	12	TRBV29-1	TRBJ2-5	CSVGDDQETQYF	TGCAGCGTTGGAGACGACCAAGAGACCCAGTACTTC
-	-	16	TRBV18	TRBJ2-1	CASSPKMGQMYNEQFF	TGTGCCAGCTCACCTAAGATGGGACAAATGTACAATGAGCAGTTCTTC
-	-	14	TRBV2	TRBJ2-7	CASSEWQGNDEQYF	TGTGCCAGCAGTGAATGGCAGGGGAACGACGAGCAGTACTTC
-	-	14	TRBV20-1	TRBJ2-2	CSARGRTDTGELFF	TGCAGTGCTAGAGGCCGGACAGACACCGGGGAGCTGTTTTTT
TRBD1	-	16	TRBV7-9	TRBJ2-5	CASSSPVGQGGETQYF	TGTGCCAGCAGCTCCCCGGTGGGACAGGGAGGAGAGACCCAGTACTTC
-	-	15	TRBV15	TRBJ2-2	CATSSGVLNTGELFF	TGTGCCACCAGCAGCGGGGTTTTAAACACCGGGGAGCTGTTTTTT
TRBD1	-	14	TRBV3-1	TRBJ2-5	CASSQERQGETQYF	TGTGCCAGCAGCCAAGAAAGACAGGGAGAGACCCAGTACTTC
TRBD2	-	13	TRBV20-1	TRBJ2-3	CSSTSGGTDTQYF	TGCAGTTCGACTAGCGGGGGGACAGATACGCAGTATTTT
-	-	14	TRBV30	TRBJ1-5	CAWSMDGSNQPQHF	TGTGCCTGGAGTATGGACGGTAGCAATCAGCCCCAGCATTTT
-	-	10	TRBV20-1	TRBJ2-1	CSAANNEQFF	TGCAGTGCTGCCAACAATGAGCAGTTCTTC
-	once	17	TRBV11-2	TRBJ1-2	CASSFDRGGLSNYGYTF	TGTGCCAGCAGCTTCGACCGGGGGGGACTCTCTAACTATGGCTACACCTTC
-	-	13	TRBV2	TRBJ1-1	CASSPGVRTEAFF	TGTGCCAGCTCTCCGGGAGTACGGACTGAAGCTTTCTTT
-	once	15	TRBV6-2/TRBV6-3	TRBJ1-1	CASANARNMNTEAFF	TGTGCCAGCGCCAACGCCAGAAATATGAACACTGAAGCTTTCTTT